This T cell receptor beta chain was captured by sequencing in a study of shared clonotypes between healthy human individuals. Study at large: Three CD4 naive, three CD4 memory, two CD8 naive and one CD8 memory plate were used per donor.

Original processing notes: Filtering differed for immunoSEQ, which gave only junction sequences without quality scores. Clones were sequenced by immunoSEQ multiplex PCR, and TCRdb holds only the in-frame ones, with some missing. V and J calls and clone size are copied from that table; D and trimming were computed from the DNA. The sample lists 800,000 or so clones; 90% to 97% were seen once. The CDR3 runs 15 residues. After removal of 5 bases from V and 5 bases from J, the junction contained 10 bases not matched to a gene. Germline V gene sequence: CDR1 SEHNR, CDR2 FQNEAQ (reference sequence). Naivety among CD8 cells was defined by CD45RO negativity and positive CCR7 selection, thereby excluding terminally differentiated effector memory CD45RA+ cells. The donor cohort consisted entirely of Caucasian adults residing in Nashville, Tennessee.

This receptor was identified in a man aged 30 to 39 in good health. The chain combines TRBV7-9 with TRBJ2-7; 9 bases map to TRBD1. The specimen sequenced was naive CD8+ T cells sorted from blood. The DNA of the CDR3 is TGTGCCAGCAGCCCGAGGGACAGGGAATCCCACGAGCAGTACTTC. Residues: CASSPRDRESHEQYF.